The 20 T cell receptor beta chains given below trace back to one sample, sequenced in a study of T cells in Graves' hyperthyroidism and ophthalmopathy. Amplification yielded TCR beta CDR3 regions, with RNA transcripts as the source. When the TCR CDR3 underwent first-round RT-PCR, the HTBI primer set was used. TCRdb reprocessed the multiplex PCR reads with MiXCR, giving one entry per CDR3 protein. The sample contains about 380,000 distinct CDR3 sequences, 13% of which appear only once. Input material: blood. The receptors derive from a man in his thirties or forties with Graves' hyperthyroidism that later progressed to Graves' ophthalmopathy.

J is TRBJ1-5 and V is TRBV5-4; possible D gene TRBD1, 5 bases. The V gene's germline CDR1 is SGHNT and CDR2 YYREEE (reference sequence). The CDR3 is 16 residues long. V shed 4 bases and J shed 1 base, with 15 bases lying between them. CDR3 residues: CASSQGGHRSNQPQHF. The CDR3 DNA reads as TGTGCCAGCAGCCAGGGAGGACACCGAAGCAATCAGCCCCAGCATTTT.

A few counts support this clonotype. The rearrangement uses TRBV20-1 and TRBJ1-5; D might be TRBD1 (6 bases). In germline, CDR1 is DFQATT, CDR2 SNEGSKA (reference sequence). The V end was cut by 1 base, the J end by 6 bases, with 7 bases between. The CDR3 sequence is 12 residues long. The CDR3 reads CSARVGGQPQHF. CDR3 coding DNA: TGCAGTGCTAGAGTAGGGGGTCAGCCCCAGCATTTT.

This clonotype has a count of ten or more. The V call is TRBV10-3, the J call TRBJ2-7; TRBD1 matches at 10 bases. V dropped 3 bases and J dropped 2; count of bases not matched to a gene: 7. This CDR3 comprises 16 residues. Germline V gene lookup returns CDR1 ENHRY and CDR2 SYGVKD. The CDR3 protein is CAISDVRDRGTYEQYF. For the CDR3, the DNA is TGTGCCATCAGTGACGTCCGGGACAGGGGTACCTACGAGCAGTACTTC.

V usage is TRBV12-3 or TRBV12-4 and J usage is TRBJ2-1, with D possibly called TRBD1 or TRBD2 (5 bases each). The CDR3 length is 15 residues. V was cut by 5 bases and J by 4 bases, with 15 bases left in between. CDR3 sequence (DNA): TGTGCCAGCAGTCCCCAAGGGGAGAAGTACAATGAGCAGTTCTTC. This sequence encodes CASSPQGEKYNEQFF.

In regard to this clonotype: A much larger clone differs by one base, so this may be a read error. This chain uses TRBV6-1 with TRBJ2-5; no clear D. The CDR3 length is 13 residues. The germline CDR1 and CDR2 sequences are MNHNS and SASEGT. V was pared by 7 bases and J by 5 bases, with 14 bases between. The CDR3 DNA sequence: TGTGCCAGCAATGATCGGCCCCGGGAGACCCAGTACTTC. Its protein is CASNDRPRETQYF.

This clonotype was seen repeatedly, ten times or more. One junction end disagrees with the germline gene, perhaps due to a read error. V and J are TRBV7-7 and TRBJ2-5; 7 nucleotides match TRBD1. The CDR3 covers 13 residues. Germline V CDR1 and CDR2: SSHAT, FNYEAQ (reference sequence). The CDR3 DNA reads TGTGCTAGCAGCAAGGACAGGAGAGAGACCCAGTACTTC. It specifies CASSKDRRETQYF.

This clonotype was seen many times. CDR3 loop: CASSQLAGDNQPQHF. CDR3 bases: TGCGCCAGCAGCCAATTAGCAGGGGACAATCAGCCCCAGCATTTT. The rearrangement uses TRBV4-1 and TRBJ1-5; D is possibly TRBD1 (6 bases). The germline CDR1 and CDR2 sequences are MGHRA and YSYEKL. CDR3 length: 15 amino acids. V dropped 2 bases and J dropped 3 bases, with 11 bases sitting between them.

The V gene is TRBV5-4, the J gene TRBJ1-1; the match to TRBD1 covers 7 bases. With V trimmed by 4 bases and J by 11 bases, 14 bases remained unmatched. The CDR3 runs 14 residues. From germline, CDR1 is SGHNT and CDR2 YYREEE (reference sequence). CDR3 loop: CASSVLYPGTAAFF. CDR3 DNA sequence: TGTGCCAGCAGCGTACTTTACCCTGGGACAGCTGCTTTCTTT. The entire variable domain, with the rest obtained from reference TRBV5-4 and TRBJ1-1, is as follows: ETGVTQSPTHLIKTRGQQVTLRCSSQSGHNTVSWYQQALGQGPQFIFQYYREEENGRGNFPPRFSGLQFPNYSSELNVNALELDDSALYLCASSVLYPGTAAFFGQGTRLTVV.

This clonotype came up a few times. The CDR3 sequence is CASSDRPLYGYTF. CDR3 nucleotide sequence: TGTGCCAGCAGCGACAGGCCCCTCTATGGCTACACCTTC. This rearrangement joins TRBV2 to TRBJ1-2; TRBD1 is a possible D gene (6 bases). V was pared by 6 bases and J by 4 bases, with 12 bases between. Germline CDR1 SNHLY, CDR2 FYNNEI. This CDR3 contains 13 residues. Together with reference TRBV2 and TRBJ1-2, the CDR3 gives the full variable domain: EPEVTQTPSHQVTQMGQEVILRCVPISNHLYFYWYRQILGQKVEFLVSFYNNEISEKSEIFDDQFSVERPDGSNFTLKIRSTKLEDSAMYFCASSDRPLYGYTFGSGTRLTVV.

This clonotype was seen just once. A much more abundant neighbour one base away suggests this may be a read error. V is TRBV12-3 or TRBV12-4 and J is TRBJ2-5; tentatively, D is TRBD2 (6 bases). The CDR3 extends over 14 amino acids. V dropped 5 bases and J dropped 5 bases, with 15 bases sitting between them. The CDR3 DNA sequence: TGTGCCAGCAGTCCCAACGGGGGAGTGGAGACCCAGTACTTC. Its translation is CASSPNGGVETQYF.

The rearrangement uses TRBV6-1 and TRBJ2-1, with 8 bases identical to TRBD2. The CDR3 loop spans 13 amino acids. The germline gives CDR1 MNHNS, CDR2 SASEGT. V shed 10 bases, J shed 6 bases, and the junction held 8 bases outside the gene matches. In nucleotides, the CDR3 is TGTGCCACCGGGGGGGGGGACCGCAATGAGCAGTTCTTC. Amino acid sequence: CATGGGDRNEQFF.

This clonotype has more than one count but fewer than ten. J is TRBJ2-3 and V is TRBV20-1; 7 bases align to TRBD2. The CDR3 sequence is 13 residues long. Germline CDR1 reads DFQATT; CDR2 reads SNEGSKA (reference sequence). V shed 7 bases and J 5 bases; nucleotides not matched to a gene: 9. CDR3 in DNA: TGCAGTGTGAGACTAGCTATAGGAGATACGCAGTATTTT. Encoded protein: CSVRLAIGDTQYF.

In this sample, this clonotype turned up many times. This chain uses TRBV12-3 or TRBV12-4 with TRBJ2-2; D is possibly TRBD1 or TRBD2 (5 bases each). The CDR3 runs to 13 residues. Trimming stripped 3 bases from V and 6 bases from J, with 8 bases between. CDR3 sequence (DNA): TGTGCCAGCAGTTTGGGGGATCCCGGGGAGCTGTTTTTT. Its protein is CASSLGDPGELFF.

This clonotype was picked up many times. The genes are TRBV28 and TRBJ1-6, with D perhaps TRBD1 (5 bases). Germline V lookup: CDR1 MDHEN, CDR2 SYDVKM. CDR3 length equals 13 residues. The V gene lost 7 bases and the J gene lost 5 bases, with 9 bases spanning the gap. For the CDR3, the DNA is TGTGCCAGCAAGCAGGGAAATAATTCACCCCTCCACTTT. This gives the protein CASKQGNNSPLHF.

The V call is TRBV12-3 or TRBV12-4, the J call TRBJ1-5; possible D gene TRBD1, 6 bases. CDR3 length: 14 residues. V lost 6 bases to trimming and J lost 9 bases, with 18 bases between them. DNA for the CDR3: TGTGCCAGCAGCCAGGACGGGGGCGGGAGGCCCCAGCATTTT. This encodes CASSQDGGGRPQHF.

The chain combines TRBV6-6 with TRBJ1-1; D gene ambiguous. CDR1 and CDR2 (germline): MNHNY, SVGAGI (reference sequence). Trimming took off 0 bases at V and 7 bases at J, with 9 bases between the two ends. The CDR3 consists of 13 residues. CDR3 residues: CASSYSFDVEAFF. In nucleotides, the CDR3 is TGTGCCAGCAGTTACTCCTTCGACGTTGAAGCTTTCTTT.

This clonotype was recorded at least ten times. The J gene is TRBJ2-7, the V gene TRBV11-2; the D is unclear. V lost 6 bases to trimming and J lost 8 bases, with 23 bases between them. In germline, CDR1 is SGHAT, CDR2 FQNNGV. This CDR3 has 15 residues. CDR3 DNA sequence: TGTGCCAGCAGTAACACCGGGTCCTCCTCGATCAAGCAGTACTTC. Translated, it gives CASSNTGSSSIKQYF.

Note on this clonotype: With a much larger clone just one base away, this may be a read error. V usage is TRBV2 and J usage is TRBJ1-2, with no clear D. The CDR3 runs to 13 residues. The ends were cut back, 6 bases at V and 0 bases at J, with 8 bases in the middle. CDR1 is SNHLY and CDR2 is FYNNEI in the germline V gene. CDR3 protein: CASRHATNYGYTF. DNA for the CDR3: TGTGCCAGCAGGCACGCCACTAACTATGGCTACACCTTC. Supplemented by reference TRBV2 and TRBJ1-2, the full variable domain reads EPEVTQTPSHQVTQMGQEVILRCVPISNHLYFYWYRQILGQKVEFLVSFYNNEISEKSEIFDDQFSVERPDGSNFTLKIRSTKLEDSAMYFCASRHATNYGYTFGSGTRLTVV.

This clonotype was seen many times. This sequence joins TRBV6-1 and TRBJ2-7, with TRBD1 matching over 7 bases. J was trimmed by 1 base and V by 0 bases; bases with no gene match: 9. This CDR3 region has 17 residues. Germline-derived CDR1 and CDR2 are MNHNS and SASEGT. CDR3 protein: CASSEAAAGTVSYEQYF. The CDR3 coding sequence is TGTGCCAGCAGTGAAGCGGCAGCCGGGACAGTATCCTACGAGCAGTACTTC.

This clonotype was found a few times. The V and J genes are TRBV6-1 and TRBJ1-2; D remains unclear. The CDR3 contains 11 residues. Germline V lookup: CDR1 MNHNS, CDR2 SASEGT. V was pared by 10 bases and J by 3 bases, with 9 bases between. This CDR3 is CATRLDYGYTF. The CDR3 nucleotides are TGTGCCACCCGGTTGGACTATGGCTACACCTTC.